These 12 T cell receptor beta chains were sequenced from one sample in a study of control samples from healthy donors and cancer patients. The data were produced by immunoSEQ multiplex PCR, yet TCRdb's version contains in-frame clones alone and is incomplete. This repertoire shows 150,000 to 200,000 clones, 94% found once; its top ten account for 1.2% to 1.5%. Sample: blood. Source of these receptors: a young woman in good health.

The chain carries TRBV5-6 and TRBJ1-4, with TRBD1 matching 9 bases. Germline values: CDR1 SGHDT, CDR2 YYEEEE. The ends lost 4 bases at V and 0 bases at J; junction bases unmatched: 13. This CDR3 spans 19 amino acids. CDR3 residues: CASSPGGGQGGPTNEKLFF. CDR3 coding DNA: TGTGCCAGCAGCCCCGGAGGGGGACAGGGTGGGCCAACTAATGAAAAACTGTTTTTT.

V usage is TRBV15 and J usage is TRBJ1-1; D is unclear. CDR1 LNHNV and CDR2 YYDKDF come from the germline V gene (reference sequence). This CDR3 spans 13 amino acids. V lost 1 base and J 1 base, leaving 4 bases between the germline ends. The chain's CDR3 is CATSRVRNTEAFF. CDR3 in DNA: TGTGCCACCAGCAGAGTTAGGAACACTGAAGCTTTCTTT.

The V and J genes are TRBV24-1 and TRBJ1-5, with TRBD1 matching over 7 bases. Germline CDR1 KGHDR, CDR2 SFDVKD. This CDR3 has 14 residues. V lost 4 bases to trimming and J lost 6 bases; unmatched junction nucleotides: 5. CDR3 nucleotides: TGTGCCACCAGTGAACCAGGGGGGGGTCAGCCCCAGCATTTT. This codes for CATSEPGGGQPQHF.

V and J are TRBV10-3 and TRBJ1-5; unclear D gene. The germline gives CDR1 ENHRY, CDR2 SYGVKD. The V gene lost 6 bases and the J gene lost 4 bases, with 7 bases spanning the gap. This CDR3 is built from 12 residues. CDR3 protein: CAIRQENQPQHF. The CDR3 nucleotides read TGTGCCATCAGGCAGGAAAATCAGCCCCAGCATTTT.

About this clone: Within the sample, other DNA sequences also encode this same CDR3. The chain recombines TRBV5-4 with TRBJ2-1; D gene uncertain. Germline CDR1 reads SGHNT; CDR2 reads YYREEE (reference sequence). The CDR3 has 11 amino acids. Trimming took off 4 bases at V and 10 bases at J, with 9 bases between the two ends. The chain's CDR3 is CASSLVGEQFF. The CDR3 region has the DNA TGTGCCAGCAGCCTCGTGGGGGAGCAGTTCTTC.

This chain uses TRBV5-5 with TRBJ1-1; tentative D call: TRBD1 (5 bases). V was trimmed by 1 base and J by 5 bases, leaving 15 bases between them. Germline-derived CDR1 and CDR2 are SGHKS and YYEKEE (reference sequence). The CDR3 has 15 residues. CDR3 in DNA: TGTGCCAGCAGCTTGAATAGGCAGGGCGGAACTGAAGCTTTCTTT. It specifies CASSLNRQGGTEAFF.

CDR3 coding DNA: TGTGCCACCTCGGTGGGAGTGAACACTGAAGCTTTCTTT. Translated: CATSVGVNTEAFF. The V and J genes are TRBV7-3 and TRBJ1-1; the D is unclear. Trimming took off 10 bases at V and 0 bases at J, with 12 bases between the two ends. The CDR3 spans 13 residues. Germline V gene lookup returns CDR1 SGHTA and CDR2 FQGTGA.

This rearrangement joins TRBV28 to TRBJ2-3; D is undetermined. The V end was cut by 8 bases, the J end by 1 base, with 16 bases between. The CDR3 runs 15 residues. Germline CDR1 is MDHEN and CDR2 is SYDVKM. The CDR3 is CASYRKGGRTDTQYF. CDR3 sequence (DNA): TGTGCCAGCTACCGTAAGGGTGGTCGCACAGATACGCAGTATTTT.

The CDR3 DNA follows: TGCAGCGTTTCGGGGGGGTTGACAGGGGACTCCTACGAGCAGTACTTC. Protein sequence: CSVSGGLTGDSYEQYF. The chain links TRBV29-1 to TRBJ2-7; perhaps D is TRBD1 or TRBD2 (8 bases each). V was trimmed by 5 bases and J by 0 bases, leaving 20 bases between them. The germline CDR1 and CDR2 sequences are SQVTM and ANQGSEA. CDR3 size: 16 residues.

This sequence joins TRBV6-5 and TRBJ2-1; 7 nucleotides align to TRBD1. The CDR3 has 13 amino acids. J gave up 9 bases and V 6 bases, and 8 bases lay outside the gene matches. The germline CDR1 and CDR2 sequences are MNHEY and SVGAGI. CDR3: CASRVTGVGEQFF. In DNA, the CDR3 is TGTGCCAGCAGGGTTACAGGGGTGGGTGAGCAGTTCTTC.

The chain uses TRBV7-9 and TRBJ2-2; a weak D match, TRBD2 (5 bases). The V end lost 1 base, the J end lost 5 bases, and 11 bases lay between the germline ends. Germline V CDR1 and CDR2: SEHNR, FQNEAQ (reference sequence). The CDR3 sequence is 15 residues long. The CDR3 reads CASSLGRGTTGELFF. In DNA, the CDR3 is TGTGCCAGCAGCTTAGGTCGGGGAACAACCGGGGAGCTGTTTTTT.

This sequence joins TRBV9 and TRBJ2-5; 8 bases align to TRBD2. This CDR3 has 14 residues. J lost 5 bases, V lost 4 bases, and 7 bases had no gene match. CDR1 SGDLS and CDR2 YYNGEE come from the germline V gene. CDR3 nucleotides: TGTGCCAGCAGCCCCGGGGGGGGTTGGGAGACCCAGTACTTC. This gives the protein CASSPGGGWETQYF.